The 20 T cell receptor beta chains reported below all come from one sample, sequenced in a study of blood T cell repertoires in COVID-19. The protocol was immunoSEQ multiplex PCR, while the TCRdb copy is restricted to in-frame clones and leaves out a portion. The sample carries fewer than 25,000 clones, 85% to 90% recorded once. Sequenced: peripheral blood. All receptors come from a man aged 65 to 79 with COVID-19, enrolled during active disease.

The chain has TRBV27 and TRBJ1-2; 8 bases align to TRBD1. After removal of 2 bases from V and 4 bases from J, the junction contained 9 bases not matched to a gene. The CDR3 has 16 amino acids. Germline-derived CDR1 and CDR2 are MNHEY and SMNVEV (reference sequence). In nucleotides, the CDR3 is TGTGCCAGCAGTTTAAGCGGCGGACAGGGCCCCTATGGCTACACCTTC. Amino acid sequence: CASSLSGGQGPYGYTF.

Written as DNA, the CDR3 is TGTGCCAGCACTAGGACAGGGGAGGGCTACACCTTC. It encodes CASTRTGEGYTF. The chain is built from TRBV6-5 and TRBJ1-2; the match to TRBD1 covers 9 bases. This CDR3 has 12 residues. Germline V CDR1 and CDR2: MNHEY, SVGAGI. V was pared by 7 bases and J by 8 bases, with 5 bases of the junction left unmatched.

The rearrangement uses TRBV9 and TRBJ2-3, with unresolved D. Trimming took off 0 bases at V and 0 bases at J, with 11 bases between the two ends. There are 16 residues in the CDR3. Germline V gives CDR1 SGDLS, CDR2 YYNGEE. The CDR3 nucleotides read TGTGCCAGCAGCGTAGACAACAGCCACAGCACAGATACGCAGTATTTT. It yields the protein CASSVDNSHSTDTQYF.

This rearrangement joins TRBV7-2 to TRBJ2-7; TRBD1 matches 8 bases. The CDR3 is 15 residues long. V lost 0 bases, J lost 5 bases, and 6 bases stayed unmatched. Per germline, CDR1 SGHTA and CDR2 FQGNSA. The DNA for the CDR3 is TGTGCCAGCAGCTTAGCGGGGGACAGGTTGCACGAGCAGTACTTC. This sequence encodes CASSLAGDRLHEQYF. The full variable domain, in which reference TRBV7-2 and TRBJ2-7 provide the parts outside the CDR3, is GAGVSQSPSNKVTEKGKDVELRCDPISGHTALYWYRQSLGQGLEFLIYFQGNSAPDKSGLPSDRFSAERTGGSVSTLTIQRTQQEDSAVYLCASSLAGDRLHEQYFGPGTRLTVT.

J is TRBJ2-1 and V is TRBV7-2; 13 positions match TRBD2. Losses at the gene ends were 2 bases for V and 5 bases for J; bases not matched to a gene: 3. CDR3 length equals 16 residues. Germline CDR1 is SGHTA and CDR2 is FQGNSA. CDR3 DNA sequence: TGTGCCAGCAGCTTACAGGGACTAGCGGGGAACAATGAGCAGTTCTTC. As protein: CASSLQGLAGNNEQFF. The entire variable domain, with the rest obtained from reference TRBV7-2 and TRBJ2-1, is as follows: GAGVSQSPSNKVTEKGKDVELRCDPISGHTALYWYRQSLGQGLEFLIYFQGNSAPDKSGLPSDRFSAERTGGSVSTLTIQRTQQEDSAVYLCASSLQGLAGNNEQFFGPGTRLTVL.

The V call is TRBV6-2 or TRBV6-3, the J call TRBJ2-4; TRBD2 matches at 11 bases. Looked up from germline, CDR1 is MNHEY and CDR2 is SVGEGT. The junction had 32 bases not matched to a gene; V was cut back by 6 bases and J by 7 bases. This CDR3 contains 23 residues. The CDR3: CASSRKGRENLGVAGGPGNIQYF. The DNA of the CDR3 is TGTGCCAGCAGCCGCAAGGGAAGGGAAAACTTGGGGGTAGCGGGAGGGCCGGGGAACATTCAGTACTTC.

The chain couples TRBV27 to TRBJ2-5; perhaps TRBD1 as D (5 bases). CDR3 size: 15 residues. Germline V gene sequence: CDR1 MNHEY, CDR2 SMNVEV (reference sequence). Trimming removed 2 bases from V and 5 bases from J, with 15 bases in between. CDR3 DNA sequence: TGTGCCAGCAGTTTAAATGGGGCCCTGAGGGAGACCCAGTACTTC. It is translated as CASSLNGALRETQYF.

The chain's CDR3 is CAWGTGLGRVAQYF. CDR3 nucleotides: TGTGCCTGGGGTACAGGGCTTGGAAGGGTTGCGCAGTATTTT. V is TRBV30 and J is TRBJ2-3, with TRBD1 as a possible D gene (6 bases). Trimming left V 5 bases short and J 10 bases short, with 22 bases between. CDR3 size: 14 residues. Germline CDR1 GTSNPN, CDR2 SVGIG (reference sequence).

The chain carries TRBV2 and TRBJ2-1; D is perhaps TRBD2 (5 bases). The length of the CDR3 is 15 residues. The germline CDR1 and CDR2 sequences are SNHLY and FYNNEI. V lost 3 bases to trimming and J lost 7 bases, with 16 bases between them. CDR3 coding DNA: TGTGCCAGCAGTGAGTGGGTAGCACCGGGGAATGAGCAGTTCTTC. It specifies CASSEWVAPGNEQFF.

This sequence joins TRBV5-8 and TRBJ1-5; no firm D call. The CDR3 sequence is 16 residues long. Trimming stripped 0 bases from V and 1 base from J, with 11 bases between. Germline CDR1 SGHTS, CDR2 YDEGEE. CDR3 DNA: TGTGCCAGCAGCTTGGGAAAGTTGAGAAGCAATCAGCCCCAGCATTTT. The encoded protein is CASSLGKLRSNQPQHF.

V is TRBV6-5 and J is TRBJ2-7; 10 bases match TRBD2. V lost 7 bases and J lost 5; bases outside the gene matches: 11. CDR3 length: 15 residues. Germline V gene data show CDR1 as MNHEY and CDR2 as SVGAGI. The CDR3 DNA is TGTGCCAGCAAACTAGCGGGACAGACGGGTAACGAGCAGTACTTC. It encodes CASKLAGQTGNEQYF.

The gene calls are TRBV15 and TRBJ1-2, with TRBD1 identical over 9 bases. J was trimmed by 0 bases and V by 3 bases; bases with no gene match: 5. The CDR3 runs 16 residues. CDR1 is LNHNV, CDR2 YYDKDF, per germline (reference sequence). This CDR3 is CATSRKGTGSNYGYTF. CDR3 coding DNA: TGTGCCACCAGCAGGAAAGGGACAGGGTCTAACTATGGCTACACCTTC.

The chain employs TRBV2 and TRBJ2-7, with D tentatively TRBD1 (5 bases). Germline V gene data show CDR1 as SNHLY and CDR2 as FYNNEI. V was shortened by 0 bases and J by 3 bases, with 12 bases between the two germline ends. The CDR3 is 15 residues long. The CDR3 DNA reads as TGTGCCAGCAGTGAAGCTAAGGGGCGCTTCTACGAGCAGTACTTC. This translates into CASSEAKGRFYEQYF.

The chain employs TRBV27 and TRBJ2-1; D perhaps matches TRBD1 (6 bases). The CDR3 contains 15 residues. V was trimmed by 3 bases and J by 4 bases, leaving 13 bases between them. Germline V gene lookup returns CDR1 MNHEY and CDR2 SMNVEV (reference sequence). The CDR3 sequence: CASSLIPGAYNEQFF. In DNA form, the CDR3 reads TGTGCCAGCAGTTTGATCCCAGGGGCATACAATGAGCAGTTCTTC.

This chain connects TRBV30 to TRBJ1-5, with D hard to call. The CDR3 consists of 16 residues. The V gene lost 0 bases and the J gene lost 4 bases, with 16 bases spanning the gap. Germline V CDR1 and CDR2: GTSNPN, SVGIG (reference sequence). The CDR3 bases are TGTGCCTGGAGTGTACGTCGGCTTGGAGGAAATCAGCCCCAGCATTTT. It translates to CAWSVRRLGGNQPQHF.

Judged by abundance, this clone is medium-sized. This rearrangement joins TRBV19 to TRBJ1-2, with TRBD1 matching 9 bases. Germline lookup yields CDR1 LNHDA and CDR2 SQIVND (reference sequence). The CDR3 extends over 13 amino acids. The V gene end was trimmed by 5 bases and the J gene end by 8 bases; junction bases not matched to a gene: 6. In nucleotides, the CDR3 is TGTGCCAGTAGTCCACGGACAGGGGTCGGCTACACCTTC. Residues: CASSPRTGVGYTF.

The chain recombines TRBV7-2 with TRBJ1-3; no definite D call. The CDR3 covers 19 residues. The V end lost 1 base, the J end lost 2 bases, and 21 bases lay between the germline ends. Germline V lookup: CDR1 SGHTA, CDR2 FQGNSA. The CDR3 sequence is CASSLEARAMVGPGNTIYF. The CDR3 nucleotides are TGTGCCAGCAGCTTAGAGGCCCGAGCGATGGTGGGTCCTGGAAACACCATATATTTT.

The rearrangement joins TRBV6-6 to TRBJ1-1, with 7 bases matching TRBD1. The germline CDR1 and CDR2 sequences are MNHNY and SVGAGI (reference sequence). With 6 bases clipped from V and 5 bases from J, the junction kept 12 bases outside the gene matches. The CDR3 has 15 amino acids. The CDR3 protein is CASSGPHRGKTEAFF. In DNA, the CDR3 is TGTGCCAGCAGCGGACCTCACAGGGGAAAAACTGAAGCTTTCTTT.

This clone was observed once. This sequence joins TRBV4-1 and TRBJ2-4, with TRBD2 matching 9 bases. With 1 base clipped from V and 0 bases from J, the junction kept 16 bases outside the gene matches. Germline V gene sequence: CDR1 MGHRA, CDR2 YSYEKL. This CDR3 spans 21 amino acids. The CDR3 loop is CASSQVPSSGTTPLAKNIQYF. The CDR3 nucleotides are TGCGCCAGCAGCCAAGTCCCATCTAGCGGGACAACCCCTCTAGCCAAAAACATTCAGTACTTC.

This chain links TRBV19 with TRBJ2-3; 10 bases align to TRBD1. The V gene's germline CDR1 is LNHDA and CDR2 SQIVND (reference sequence). The junction had 9 bases not matched to a gene; V was cut back by 10 bases and J by 2 bases. CDR3 size: 15 residues. The CDR3 region has the DNA TGTGCCACCACGGACAGGGGGAGGGTCACAGATACGCAGTATTTT. Encoded protein: CATTDRGRVTDTQYF. Full variable domain (remainder filled in from reference TRBV19 and TRBJ2-3): DGGITQSPKYLFRKEGQNVTLSCEQNLNHDAMYWYRQDPGQGLRLIYYSQIVNDFQKGDIAEGYSVSREKKESFPLTVTSAQKNPTAFYLCATTDRGRVTDTQYFGPGTRLTVL.